This TCR beta chain was found in a study of control samples from healthy donors and cancer patients. CDR3 length equals 18 residues. After removal of 4 bases from V and 5 bases from J, the junction contained 11 bases not matched to a gene. In germline, CDR1 is SGHNT, CDR2 YYREEE (reference sequence). Data came from immunoSEQ multiplex PCR; TCRdb stores just in-frame clones and leaves some out. The sample includes about 96,000 clones, approximately 95% of them seen just once. The V call is TRBV5-4, the J call TRBJ2-5; 16 positions match TRBD2. Sequenced sample: blood. This TCR derives from a man aged 18 to 35 in good health. The DNA of the CDR3 is TGTGCCAGCAGCCCGGGACTAGCGGGGGGGCGGAGGGAGGAGACCCAGTACTTC. This gives the protein CASSPGLAGGRREETQYF.